The 14 T cell receptor beta chains in this list originate from one sample, sequenced in a study of T cells in Graves' hyperthyroidism and ophthalmopathy. Researchers took RNA transcripts and amplified the TCR beta CDR3 regions from them. Carried out on the TCR CDR3, a first-round RT-PCR used the HTBI primer set. TCRdb ran MiXCR on the multiplex PCR reads and lists one entry per CDR3 protein. The repertoire holds approximately 590,000 distinct CDR3 sequences, with about a sixth as singletons. The specimen was blood. The receptors stem from a woman in her 30s with Graves' hyperthyroidism.

This clonotype has a count of ten or more. The chain combines TRBV18 with TRBJ1-5, with a weak D call TRBD1 (5 bases). Looked up from germline, CDR1 is KGHSH and CDR2 is LQKENI. The CDR3 covers 10 residues. The V end was cut by 6 bases, the J end by 9 bases, with 6 bases between. The CDR3 bases are TGTGCCAGCTCCGGGGGGCCCCAGCATTTT. The encoded protein is CASSGGPQHF.

This clonotype was seen more than once but under ten times. The chain couples TRBV6-2 or TRBV6-3 to TRBJ2-7; D uncertain. The CDR3 length is 15 residues. Germline CDR1 reads MNHEY; CDR2 reads SVGEGT. V was clipped by 2 bases and J by 0 bases, with 11 bases between them. CDR3 in amino acids: CASSYDGFGSYEQYF. Here the CDR3 DNA reads TGTGCCAGCAGTTACGACGGATTCGGCTCCTACGAGCAGTACTTC.

This clonotype was counted at least ten times. CDR3 DNA sequence: TGTGCCAGCAGCTTAGCTAGCGGGAGGGATTACGAGCAGTACTTC. It yields the protein CASSLASGRDYEQYF. The gene calls are TRBV7-8 and TRBJ2-7; 11 nucleotides match TRBD2. The CDR3 runs 15 residues. CDR1 and CDR2 (germline): SGHVS, FQNEAQ. The V gene end was trimmed by 0 bases and the J gene end by 4 bases; junction bases not matched to a gene: 2.

V and J are TRBV6-6 and TRBJ1-5; a weak D match, TRBD1 (5 bases). The CDR3 has 16 residues. Germline V gene sequence: CDR1 MNHNY, CDR2 SVGAGI (reference sequence). V shed 0 bases and J shed 0 bases, with 9 bases lying between them. The CDR3 loop is CASSYSTALSNQPQHF. DNA of the CDR3: TGTGCCAGCAGTTACTCGACAGCCCTTAGCAATCAGCCCCAGCATTTT.

This clonotype has a count of ten or more. The chain combines TRBV28 with TRBJ2-1; 12 bases agree with TRBD1. Germline CDR1 MDHEN, CDR2 SYDVKM. The CDR3 has 16 residues. Trimming at V came to 3 bases and at J to 4 bases, leaving 4 bases not matched to a gene. This CDR3 reads CASSFGTGGAYNEQFF. The CDR3 DNA follows: TGTGCCAGCAGTTTTGGGACAGGGGGCGCTTACAATGAGCAGTTCTTC.

This clonotype has ten or more counts. The chain employs TRBV24-1 and TRBJ2-3; 10 positions agree with TRBD2. Germline CDR1 KGHDR, CDR2 SFDVKD. Trimming cost V 3 bases and J 1 base; bases outside gene matches: 3. This CDR3 has 16 amino acids. CDR3 DNA sequence: TGTGCCACCAGTGATCCCGGGACTAGCGGCACAGATACGCAGTATTTT. Protein: CATSDPGTSGTDTQYF.

This clonotype was recorded at least ten times. The V call is TRBV7-9, the J call TRBJ2-7; D is uncertain. Germline CDR1 is SEHNR and CDR2 is FQNEAQ (reference sequence). V dropped 5 bases and J dropped 7 bases, with 12 bases sitting between them. The CDR3 is made up of 12 amino acids. The CDR3: CASSKGWEEQYF. Here the CDR3 DNA reads TGTGCCAGCAGCAAAGGGTGGGAAGAGCAGTACTTC.

Ten or more counts support this clonotype. V is TRBV5-1 and J is TRBJ2-2; D tentatively reads TRBD1 or TRBD2 (5 bases each). This CDR3 comprises 16 residues. Germline CDR1 reads SGHRS; CDR2 reads YFSETQ. V was clipped by 0 bases and J by 3 bases, with 12 bases between them. CDR3 in amino acids: CASSLEELGDTGELFF. In DNA form, the CDR3 reads TGCGCCAGCAGCTTGGAGGAACTAGGGGACACCGGGGAGCTGTTTTTT.

This clonotype was detected many times. V and J are TRBV20-1 and TRBJ2-1; D unclear. Germline V gene lookup returns CDR1 DFQATT and CDR2 SNEGSKA (reference sequence). Trimming cost V 7 bases and J 7 bases, with 14 bases left between them. The CDR3 contains 12 residues. The CDR3 protein is CSVALTGNEQFF. The CDR3 bases are TGCAGTGTGGCCCTCACCGGGAATGAGCAGTTCTTC.

Details on this clonotype: Possible read error: a much larger clone is one base away. The CDR3 is CASRTAGTSSGDEQFF. The CDR3 region has the DNA TGTGCCAGCAGAACGGCCGGGACTAGCTCGGGGGATGAGCAGTTCTTC. The J gene is TRBJ2-1, the V gene TRBV5-6; 9 bases are a match to TRBD2. Trimming took 5 bases from V and 8 from J; bases not matched to a gene: 14. The CDR3 is made up of 16 amino acids. CDR1 and CDR2 (germline): SGHDT, YYEEEE.

This clonotype has a handful of counts. This chain connects TRBV11-2 to TRBJ2-1; 11 nucleotides align to TRBD1. The V segment lost 0 bases and the J segment 0 bases; nucleotides outside the gene matches: 10. Germline CDR1 reads SGHAT; CDR2 reads FQNNGV. This CDR3 has 20 residues. CDR3 nucleotide sequence: TGTGCCAGCAGCTTAGAGGGCGGGACAGGGGGTCTAGGCTCCTACAATGAGCAGTTCTTC. As protein: CASSLEGGTGGLGSYNEQFF.

A remark on this clonotype: A single base separates this from a much larger clone, so it may be a read error. The V call is TRBV6-1, the J call TRBJ1-1; unclear D gene. Germline CDR1 and CDR2: MNHNS and SASEGT. The CDR3 consists of 15 residues. Trimming took 6 bases from V and 0 from J, leaving 14 bases between them. Here the CDR3 DNA reads TGTGCCAGCAGCCTAAAATGGGGAATGAACACTGAAGCTTTCTTT. Protein: CASSLKWGMNTEAFF.

This clonotype was observed a handful of times. This chain links TRBV6-1 with TRBJ1-2; D perhaps matches TRBD1 (6 bases). Trimming pared 6 bases from V and 0 bases from J, leaving 14 bases between. CDR1 is MNHNS and CDR2 is SASEGT in the germline V gene. The CDR3 length is 15 residues. The CDR3 nucleotides read TGTGCCAGCAGCCGGGACATTGGAGCTAACTATGGCTACACCTTC. It is translated as CASSRDIGANYGYTF.

This sequence joins TRBV7-3 and TRBJ2-1; 7 bases match TRBD2. CDR3 length: 16 residues. Germline V gene data show CDR1 as SGHTA and CDR2 as FQGTGA. The J segment lost 0 bases and the V segment lost 2 bases, leaving 4 bases of the junction unmatched. The CDR3 DNA follows: TGTGCCAGCAGCTTAGGCGGGAGTGCCTCCTACAATGAGCAGTTCTTC. Translating gives CASSLGGSASYNEQFF.